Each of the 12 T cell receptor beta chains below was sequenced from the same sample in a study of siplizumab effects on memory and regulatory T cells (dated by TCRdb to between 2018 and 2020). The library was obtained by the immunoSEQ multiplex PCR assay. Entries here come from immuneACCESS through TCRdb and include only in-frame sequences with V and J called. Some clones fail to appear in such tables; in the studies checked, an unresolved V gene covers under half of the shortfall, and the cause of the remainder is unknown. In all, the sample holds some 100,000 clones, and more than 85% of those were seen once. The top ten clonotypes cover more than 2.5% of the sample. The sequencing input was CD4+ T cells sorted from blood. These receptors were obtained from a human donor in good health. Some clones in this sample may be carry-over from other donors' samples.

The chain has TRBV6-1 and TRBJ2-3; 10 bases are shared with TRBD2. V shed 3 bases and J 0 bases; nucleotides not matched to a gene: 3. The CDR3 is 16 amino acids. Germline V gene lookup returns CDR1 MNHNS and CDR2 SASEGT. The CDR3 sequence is CASSDTGLASTDTQYF. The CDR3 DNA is TGTGCCAGCAGTGACACGGGACTAGCGAGCACAGATACGCAGTATTTT.

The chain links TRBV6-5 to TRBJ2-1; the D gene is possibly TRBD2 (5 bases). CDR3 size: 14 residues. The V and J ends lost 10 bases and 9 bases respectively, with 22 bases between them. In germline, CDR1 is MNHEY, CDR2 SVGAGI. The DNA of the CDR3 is TGTGCCACCCTGCCATATTCCGTGAGCGGTGAGCAGTTCTTC. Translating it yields CATLPYSVSGEQFF.

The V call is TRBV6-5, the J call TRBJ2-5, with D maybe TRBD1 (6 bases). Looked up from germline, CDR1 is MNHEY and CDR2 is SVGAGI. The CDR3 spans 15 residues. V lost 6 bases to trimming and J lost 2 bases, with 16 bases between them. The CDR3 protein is CASSSFVGQQETQYF. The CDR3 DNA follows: TGTGCCAGCAGCTCATTTGTGGGACAACAAGAGACCCAGTACTTC.

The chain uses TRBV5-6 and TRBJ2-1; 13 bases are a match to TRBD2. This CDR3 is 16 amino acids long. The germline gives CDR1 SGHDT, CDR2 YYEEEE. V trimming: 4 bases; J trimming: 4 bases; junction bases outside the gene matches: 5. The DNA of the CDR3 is TGTGCCAGCAGCGCCACTAGCGGGAGGGTTTACAATGAGCAGTTCTTC. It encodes CASSATSGRVYNEQFF.

CDR3 amino acids: CASSLANEIPIGGELFF. The CDR3 nucleotides are TGCGCCAGCAGCTTGGCCAACGAGATTCCCATTGGCGGGGAGCTGTTTTTT. The rearrangement links TRBV5-1 to TRBJ2-2; D gene uncertain. The CDR3 extends over 17 amino acids. Germline CDR1 SGHRS, CDR2 YFSETQ. The V end lost 0 bases, the J end lost 7 bases, and 19 bases lay between the germline ends.

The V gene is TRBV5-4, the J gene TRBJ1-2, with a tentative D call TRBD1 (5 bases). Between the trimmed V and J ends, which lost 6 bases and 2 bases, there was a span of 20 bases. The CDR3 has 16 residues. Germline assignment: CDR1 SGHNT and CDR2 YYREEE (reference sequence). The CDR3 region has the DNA TGTGCCAGCACCTCCGGGGCCGGCGCCTTAAACTATGGCTACACCTTC. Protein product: CASTSGAGALNYGYTF.

The CDR3 coding sequence is TGTGCCAGCAGCCCAGCCAGGCGGGGTGAAGCTTTCTTT. Amino acids: CASSPARRGEAFF. This chain links TRBV5-8 with TRBJ1-1; D gene unclear. Deletions cut 4 bases from V and 7 bases from J, with 14 bases between. The CDR3 contains 13 residues. Germline loops: CDR1 SGHTS, CDR2 YDEGEE.

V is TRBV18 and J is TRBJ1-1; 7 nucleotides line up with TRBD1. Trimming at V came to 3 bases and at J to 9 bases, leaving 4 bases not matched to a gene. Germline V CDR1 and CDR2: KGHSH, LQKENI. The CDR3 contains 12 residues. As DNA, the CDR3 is TGTGCCAGCTCACCCGCGGGACAGCAAGCTTTCTTT. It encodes CASSPAGQQAFF. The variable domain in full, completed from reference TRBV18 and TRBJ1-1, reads NAGVMQNPRHLVRRRGQEARLRCSPMKGHSHVYWYRQLPEEGLKFMVYLQKENIIDESGMPKERFSAEFPKEGPSILRIQQVVRGDSAAYFCASSPAGQQAFFGQGTRLTVV.

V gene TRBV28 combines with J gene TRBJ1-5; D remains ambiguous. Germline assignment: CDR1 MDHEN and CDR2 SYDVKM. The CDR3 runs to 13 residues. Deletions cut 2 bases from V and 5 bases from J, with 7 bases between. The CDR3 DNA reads TGTGCCAGCAGTTTAGGGTTCGATCAGCCCCAGCATTTT. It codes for CASSLGFDQPQHF. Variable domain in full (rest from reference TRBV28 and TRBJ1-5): DVKVTQSSRYLVKRTGEKVFLECVQDMDHENMFWYRQDPGLGLRLIYFSYDVKMKEKGDIPEGYSVSREKKERFSLILESASTNQTSMYLCASSLGFDQPQHFGDGTRLSIL.

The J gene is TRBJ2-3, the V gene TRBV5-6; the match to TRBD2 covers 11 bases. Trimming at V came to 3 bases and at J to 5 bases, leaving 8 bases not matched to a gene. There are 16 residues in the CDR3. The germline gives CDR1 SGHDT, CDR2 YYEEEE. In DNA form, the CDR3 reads TGTGCCAGCAGCTCAGTAGCGGGAGGGCCTGTAGATACGCAGTATTTT. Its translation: CASSSVAGGPVDTQYF.

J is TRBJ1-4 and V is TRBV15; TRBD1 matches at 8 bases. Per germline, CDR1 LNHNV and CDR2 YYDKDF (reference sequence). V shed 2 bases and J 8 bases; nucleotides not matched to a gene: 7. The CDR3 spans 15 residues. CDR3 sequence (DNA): TGTGCCACCAGCAGAAAAGGACAGGGAAAGGAAAAACTGTTTTTT. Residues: CATSRKGQGKEKLFF.

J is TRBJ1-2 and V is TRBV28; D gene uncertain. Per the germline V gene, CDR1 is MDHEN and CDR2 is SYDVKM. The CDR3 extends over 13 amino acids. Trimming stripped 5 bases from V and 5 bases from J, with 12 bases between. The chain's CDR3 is CASSLQELYGYTF. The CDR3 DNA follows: TGTGCCAGCAGTCTCCAGGAATTATATGGCTACACCTTC.